A selection of T cell receptor beta chains follows, all from one sample in a study of T cell responses to AZD1222 COVID-19 vaccine. The protocol was immunoSEQ multiplex PCR, while the TCRdb copy is restricted to in-frame clones and leaves out a portion. This table has under 170,000 clones, 80% to 95% appearing once. The starting material was peripheral blood, obtained 28 days after the second AZD1222 dose. Every receptor here comes from an adult who received the AZD1222 COVID-19 vaccine. Both conserved end residues are part of each CDR3.

>TRBV6-1
CASSELPTENTEAFF
>TRBV18
CASSEYTGTGTVDTQYF
>TRBV3-1/TRBV3-2
CASSQGWGEDGYTF
>TRBV2
CASSEARDPTEQFF
>TRBV5-4
CASSSGTPLPYEQYF
>TRBV28
CASSRPGQTSGYTF
>TRBV4-1
CASSHPARVFRQPQHF
>TRBV19
CASSINQVPGANVLTF
>TRBV6-5
CASSYGSGHSYNEQFF
>TRBV9
CASSVFLGGSSSYNEQFF
>TRBV6-5
CASSYFLRDHYGYTF
>TRBV12-3/TRBV12-4
CASSFGAEAFF
>TRBV19
CASSKDTAQPQHF
>TRBV18
CASSPPAGGPYNEQFF
>TRBV12-5
CASGLVLTRTGARGNTEAFF
>TRBV27
CASSSSGLANEQFF
>TRBV28
CASSLRDQPQHF
>TRBV2
CASSETSGAYEQYF
>TRBV10-2
CASTPTNGGTEAFF
>TRBV4-3
CASSQDRQGAVYGYTF
>TRBV28
CASVDSANYGYTF
>TRBV28
CASSRQQGAGETQYF
>TRBV10-3
CAIRGSSGRRNTGELFF
>TRBV6-2/TRBV6-3
CASSYLAGSNQPQHF
>TRBV14
CASSQEAGNYGYTF
>TRBV24-1
CATSEDANQPQHF
>TRBV7-9
CASSLIGETQYF
>TRBV10-3
CAISRGEAQNIQYF
>TRBV10-1
CASSESGTGELFF
>TRBV16
CASQSGRDTGELFF
>TRBV6-6
CASSRTSGNTIYF
>TRBV28
CASSLVGHSNQPQHF
>TRBV18
CASSPGTRMGQQAFF
>TRBV6-2/TRBV6-3
CASSTTVETQYF
>TRBV11-3
CASSLQARNSPLHF
>TRBV5-1
CASSLIPNIAGAYNEQFF
>TRBV18
CASSPSSPLGEQYF
>TRBV4-3
CASSQEVWGTKNTGELFF
>TRBV9
CASSVDNGNTIYF
>TRBV28
CASVPGASGSDEQFF
>TRBV15
CATREERETNTGELFF